This T cell receptor beta chain was documented in a study of blood T cells in healthy people across ages. Study-wide points: The authors considered diversity estimates from one million T cells to be underestimates.

PCR was performed a second time for 7 to 11 cycles using a sample-barcoded 5' primer and a J-beta primer mix. TCRdb passed the 5' RACE reads through MiXCR, listing each CDR3 protein once. The sample includes 1.5 million to 2 million distinct CDR3 sequences, around 48% of them seen just once. This clonotype came up a few times. Antigen specificity is unknown. CDR3 length: 13 amino acids. V was shortened by 7 bases and J by 3 bases, with 13 bases between the two germline ends. Germline CDR1 SQVTM, CDR2 ANQGSEA. Sequenced sample: blood. The rearrangement uses TRBV29-1 and TRBJ2-4; perhaps TRBD2 as D (6 bases). The sequence was collected from a woman aged 35 to 49 in good health. The CDR3 spells CSAWGDHKNIQYF. DNA of the CDR3: TGCAGCGCATGGGGGGACCACAAAAACATTCAGTACTTC.